The subject of this entry is one TCR beta chain. Its antigen is not identified. The data derive from a study of T cell responses to AZD1222 COVID-19 vaccine. CDR3 size: 13 residues. V lost 1 base to trimming and J lost 6 bases, with 10 bases between them. From germline, CDR1 is GTSNPN and CDR2 SVGIG (reference sequence). Study-wide findings and caveats: After two AZD1222 doses, spike-specific TCR breadth and depth rose versus day 0.

The table came from immunoSEQ multiplex PCR; TCRdb's copy has only in-frame clones and leaves some out. The data show around 110,000 clones, 85% to 95% seen once. The material sequenced was peripheral blood, taken 28 days after the second AZD1222 dose. V usage is TRBV30 and J usage is TRBJ1-5; a possible D gene is TRBD1 (5 bases). The receptor was isolated from an adult who received the AZD1222 COVID-19 vaccine. The CDR3 here is CAWSDGGSQPQHF. The CDR3 DNA reads TGTGCCTGGAGTGATGGGGGTAGTCAGCCCCAGCATTTT.